Shown below are 14 T cell receptor beta chains from a single sample sequenced in a study of early T cells in non-severe SARS-CoV-2 infection. One entry per CDR3 protein, called by TCRdb with MiXCR from the 5' RACE reads. Of 50,000 to 65,000 distinct CDR3 sequences detected, 18% appear once; the ten largest clones hold over 8%. Sequenced material: whole blood, taken at baseline. Receptors originate from an adult who was a healthcare worker with PCR-confirmed SARS-CoV-2 infection or an uninfected control (not recorded which).

The sample holds a few counts of this clonotype. This chain joins TRBV5-6 and TRBJ2-1; D not resolved. Deletions cut 2 bases from V and 9 bases from J, with 12 bases between. The germline gives CDR1 SGHDT, CDR2 YYEEEE. The CDR3 runs 13 residues. DNA for the CDR3: TGTGCCAGCAGCTTCGTGTTTTCTCCTGAGCAGTTCTTC. Its protein product is CASSFVFSPEQFF.

This clonotype was detected a few times. The V and J genes are TRBV20-1 and TRBJ2-7; maybe TRBD1 (6 bases). V lost 0 bases to trimming and J lost 3 bases, with 9 bases between them. The CDR3 is 13 amino acids. The V gene's germline CDR1 is DFQATT and CDR2 SNEGSKA (reference sequence). The CDR3 sequence is CSARDGGGYEQYF. The CDR3 nucleotides read TGCAGTGCTAGAGATGGGGGCGGCTACGAGCAGTACTTC.

This clonotype was counted only a few times. The chain uses TRBV7-4 and TRBJ1-1, with TRBD1 matching 10 bases. This CDR3 is 14 amino acids long. Germline loops: CDR1 SGHVT, CDR2 SQSDAQ. Trimming removed 5 bases from V and 5 bases from J; junction bases left unmatched: 5. CDR3 region: CASSNGTGVTEAFF. The CDR3 bases are TGTGCCAGCAGCAACGGGACAGGGGTAACTGAAGCTTTCTTT.

The table lists this clonotype with a few counts. The gene calls are TRBV7-8 and TRBJ1-2, with 7 bases identical to TRBD1. Germline V gene lookup returns CDR1 SGHVS and CDR2 FQNEAQ. Trimming cost V 1 base and J 8 bases; bases outside gene matches: 10. This CDR3 is 15 amino acids long. Here the CDR3 reads CASSLEGGLSAGYTF. CDR3 in DNA: TGTGCCAGCAGCTTAGAAGGGGGCCTAAGCGCGGGCTACACCTTC.

This clonotype was seen a few times. The CDR3 protein is CASVPGQSDTQYF. The CDR3, as DNA: TGTGCCAGCGTCCCGGGACAGTCAGATACGCAGTATTTT. The V call is TRBV28, the J call TRBJ2-3; 7 positions agree with TRBD1. Germline trimming cut 8 bases from V and 4 bases from J; bases unmatched to any gene: 6. CDR1 is MDHEN, CDR2 SYDVKM, per germline. The CDR3 length is 13 residues.

Concerning this clonotype itself: The germline gene is not matched at one end of the junction; a read error may be the cause. The chain combines TRBV6-5 with TRBJ1-1; D is possibly TRBD1 (5 bases). This CDR3 has 13 amino acids. The germline V gene encodes CDR1 MNHEY and CDR2 SVGAGI. The CDR3 DNA follows: TGTGCCAGCAACGACAGACAGAACGCTGAAGCTTTCTTT. Its protein is CASNDRQNAEAFF.

This clonotype was seen more than once but under ten times. The rearrangement joins TRBV7-2 to TRBJ1-2; no clear D gene. The CDR3 contains 15 residues. The V and J ends lost 1 base and 0 bases respectively, with 9 bases between them. Looked up from germline, CDR1 is SGHTA and CDR2 is FQGNSA. In DNA form, the CDR3 reads TGTGCCAGCAGCTTAGTGCAGGTAGCTAACTATGGCTACACCTTC. It codes for CASSLVQVANYGYTF.

The genes are TRBV20-1 and TRBJ2-1, with D perhaps given as TRBD1 or TRBD2 (5 bases each). CDR1 DFQATT and CDR2 SNEGSKA come from the germline V gene (reference sequence). The CDR3 spans 16 residues. Trimming removed 2 bases from V and 0 bases from J, with 14 bases in between. The CDR3 here is CSARSGAQSSYNEQFF. In DNA, the CDR3 is TGCAGTGCTAGATCCGGGGCGCAAAGCTCCTACAATGAGCAGTTCTTC.

In its sample, this clonotype was seen a few times. The chain joins TRBV11-2 to TRBJ1-4; unclear D gene. V was shortened by 2 bases and J by 8 bases, with 6 bases between the two germline ends. Germline V CDR1 and CDR2: SGHAT, FQNNGV. This CDR3 contains 12 residues. The chain's CDR3 is CASSLKSEKLFF. CDR3 coding DNA: TGTGCCAGCAGCTTAAAAAGCGAAAAACTGTTTTTT.

The count of this clonotype is one. This chain joins TRBV2 and TRBJ2-7; tentative D call: TRBD2 (5 bases). The CDR3 sequence is 14 residues long. V was pared by 3 bases and J by 10 bases, with 19 bases between. Germline lookup yields CDR1 SNHLY and CDR2 FYNNEI. The CDR3 loop is CASSDFQKTADQYF. The CDR3 nucleotides read TGTGCCAGCAGTGATTTCCAAAAAACAGCGGACCAGTACTTC.

A few counts support this clonotype. This chain links TRBV5-1 with TRBJ2-3; 8 bases fit TRBD2. CDR1 is SGHRS and CDR2 is YFSETQ in the germline V gene. V lost 5 bases, J lost 2 bases, and 10 bases stayed unmatched. CDR3 size: 16 residues. This chain's CDR3 is CASRIRAGAHTDTQYF. In DNA, the CDR3 is TGCGCCAGCAGGATAAGAGCGGGGGCGCACACAGATACGCAGTATTTT.

The V call is TRBV6-1, the J call TRBJ2-7; 7 positions match TRBD1. The V gene's germline CDR1 is MNHNS and CDR2 SASEGT. V dropped 1 base and J dropped 2; count of bases not matched to a gene: 20. This CDR3 has 20 amino acids. CDR3 loop: CASSEGRSAGTAQGAYEQYF. DNA of the CDR3: TGTGCCAGCAGTGAAGGCCGATCCGCAGGCACAGCTCAGGGGGCCTACGAGCAGTACTTC.

Ten or more counts support this clonotype. The rearrangement joins TRBV6-1 to TRBJ1-3; D is possibly TRBD1 (6 bases). In germline, CDR1 is MNHNS, CDR2 SASEGT. Trimming cost V 4 bases and J 3 bases, with 7 bases left between them. CDR3 length equals 13 residues. The CDR3 nucleotides read TGTGCCAGCAGTGGACAGGTTGGAAACACCATATATTTT. This codes for CASSGQVGNTIYF.

The V and J genes are TRBV4-1 and TRBJ2-2; 9 bases agree with TRBD1. Per germline, CDR1 MGHRA and CDR2 YSYEKL. V trimming: 3 bases; J trimming: 5 bases; junction bases outside the gene matches: 7. The CDR3 is 16 residues long. The CDR3 DNA follows: TGCGCCAGCAGCCACCCGAGACAGGGGGATACCGGGGAGCTGTTTTTT. Translating gives CASSHPRQGDTGELFF.